This TCR beta chain was captured by sequencing in a study of blood T cells in healthy people across ages. General study results and limits: Getting older went along with TCR beta diversity per million T cells dropping roughly linearly. Expanded clonotype shifts may have been confounded, as the donors had an unknown CMV status. PBMC samples, being unsorted, prevented any conclusive comparison of naive and antigen-experienced cells.

For the second PCR, which ran for roughly 7 to 11 cycles, a sample-barcoded 5' primer and a J-beta primer mix were used. TCRdb re-called the 5' RACE reads with MiXCR, one entry per CDR3 protein. The data contain fewer than 800,000 distinct CDR3 sequences, approximately 49% of them singletons. For this clonotype: Its antigen is currently unknown.

Germline CDR1 is MNHEY and CDR2 is SMNVEV (reference sequence). Trimming removed 5 bases at V and 7 bases at J, with 18 bases between. The CDR3 runs to 14 residues. The extraction recovered at least 6 micrograms of total RNA per sample. This sequence joins TRBV27 and TRBJ2-7; TRBD1 might be the D (5 bases). The receptor's source is a woman between 55 and 75 years old in good health. The sequencing sample was made of blood. CDR3 loop: CASSPRATANEQYF. DNA of the CDR3: TGTGCCAGCAGTCCCAGGGCAACGGCCAATGAGCAGTACTTC.